Listed here is a single T cell receptor (beta chain). CDR3 size: 13 residues. Trimming took 5 bases from V and 6 from J, leaving 11 bases between them. The germline V gene encodes CDR1 SGHAT and CDR2 FQNNGV. Per the original data handling: Reference gene primer amplification in the assay estimated nucleated cell counts. Generated by immunoSEQ multiplex PCR, the TCRdb table keeps only in-frame clones and is missing some. Clone size and the V and J calls come from that table; the DNA yielded D and trimming. The sample lists approximately 120,000 clones; less than 90% were seen once. These data are taken from a study of blood T cell repertoires in COVID-19. On the study more broadly: Samples came from the United States, Italy and Spain, spanning acute and convalescent COVID-19. Sources were T cells, B-cell-depleted T cells, or PBMCs; the material itself was cDNA or gDNA.

This clonotype was obtained from a woman aged 55-70 years with acute or convalescent COVID-19. Sequenced sample: peripheral blood. The rearrangement links TRBV11-2 to TRBJ2-1; no reliable D call. CDR3 coding DNA: TGTGCCAGCAGCCCCTCCTCCCTCAATGAGCAGTTCTTC. Translation: CASSPSSLNEQFF.